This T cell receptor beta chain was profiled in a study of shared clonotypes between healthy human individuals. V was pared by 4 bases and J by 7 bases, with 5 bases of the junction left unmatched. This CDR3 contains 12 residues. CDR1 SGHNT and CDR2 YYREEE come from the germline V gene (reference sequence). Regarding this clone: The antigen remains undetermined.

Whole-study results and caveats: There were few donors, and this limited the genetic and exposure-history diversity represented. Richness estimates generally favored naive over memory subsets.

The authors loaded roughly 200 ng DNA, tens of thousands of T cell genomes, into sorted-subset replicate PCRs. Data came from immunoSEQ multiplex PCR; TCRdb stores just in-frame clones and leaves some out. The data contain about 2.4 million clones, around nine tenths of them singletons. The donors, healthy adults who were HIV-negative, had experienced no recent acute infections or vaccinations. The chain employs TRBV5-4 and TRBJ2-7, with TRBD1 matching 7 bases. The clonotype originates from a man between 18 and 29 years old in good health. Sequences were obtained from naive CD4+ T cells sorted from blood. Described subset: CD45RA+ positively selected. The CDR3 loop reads CASSGDRKEQYF. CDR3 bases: TGTGCCAGCAGCGGGGACAGAAAGGAGCAGTACTTC.